One sample yielded the 4 T cell receptor beta chains listed below, sequenced in a study of early T cells in non-severe SARS-CoV-2 infection. TCRdb reanalysed the 5' RACE reads using MiXCR and keeps one entry per CDR3 protein. The data show about 70,000 distinct CDR3 sequences, with roughly 12% seen just once and around a sixth held by the top ten. Sequencing used whole blood, obtained at baseline. Receptors were obtained from an adult who was a healthcare worker with PCR-confirmed SARS-CoV-2 infection or an uninfected control (not recorded which). The donor label of this sample is uncertain.

This clonotype was counted a few times. V gene TRBV12-3 or TRBV12-4 combines with J gene TRBJ2-5; no firm D call. Trimming pared 8 bases from V and 3 bases from J, leaving 10 bases between. CDR3 length: 12 amino acids. The CDR3 is CASAVTEETQYF. The CDR3 region has the DNA TGTGCCAGCGCTGTGACGGAAGAGACCCAGTACTTC.

This clonotype was recorded many times. The J gene is TRBJ1-5, the V gene TRBV30; D not certain. Germline lookup yields CDR1 GTSNPN and CDR2 SVGIG (reference sequence). The length of the CDR3 is 13 residues. V was shortened by 0 bases and J by 0 bases, with 3 bases between the two germline ends. The CDR3 region has the DNA TGTGCCTGGAGTGTCGGTAGCAATCAGCCCCAGCATTTT. Translation: CAWSVGSNQPQHF.

This clonotype was recorded a few times. This sequence joins TRBV4-1 and TRBJ1-1; a weak D match, TRBD1 (5 bases). V dropped 3 bases and J dropped 4 bases, with 21 bases sitting between them. The length of the CDR3 is 17 residues. Germline assignment: CDR1 MGHRA and CDR2 YSYEKL. CDR3 sequence reads: CASSHSRRRAISTEAFF. The CDR3 DNA reads as TGCGCCAGCAGCCATTCCCGGCGCAGGGCAATTTCCACTGAAGCTTTCTTT.

This clonotype came up many times. The chain couples TRBV20-1 to TRBJ2-3; no clear D gene. The CDR3 spans 11 residues. The germline gives CDR1 DFQATT, CDR2 SNEGSKA (reference sequence). V lost 5 bases and J lost 6, with 9 bases in between. The CDR3 bases are TGCAGTGCTGCCCCCTCGGATACGCAGTATTTT. Translating gives CSAAPSDTQYF.